The 14 T cell receptor beta chains listed next were all sequenced from one sample in a study of brain T cells in children with intractable seizures. Sequencing used immunoSEQ multiplex PCR; TCRdb keeps in-frame clones, though not all of them. The sample yields under 400,000 clones, roughly 93% seen once. Time point defined: blood from clinic visit 5 months post-surgery; TSC patient then seizure free. The sequenced sample was peripheral blood, obtained more than 4 months after surgery. The receptor set was obtained from a boy in the first two years of life with tuberous sclerosis and intractable seizures.

The chain joins TRBV30 to TRBJ1-2; weak D call: TRBD1 (5 bases). Trimming pared 8 bases from V and 4 bases from J, leaving 20 bases between. Germline V gives CDR1 GTSNPN, CDR2 SVGIG (reference sequence). This CDR3 comprises 14 residues. The CDR3 reads CAGGRVGPLYGYTF. CDR3 in DNA: TGTGCCGGAGGGAGGGTGGGGCCCCTCTATGGCTACACCTTC.

The CDR3 spells CASSDTGTDNSPLHF. DNA of the CDR3: TGTGCCAGCAGCGATACGGGGACAGATAATTCACCCCTCCACTTT. The chain couples TRBV9 to TRBJ1-6, with 7 bases aligning to TRBD1. The CDR3 is 15 residues long. V dropped 3 bases and J dropped 5; count of bases not matched to a gene: 5. Germline V gives CDR1 SGDLS, CDR2 YYNGEE.

This clone appeared a single time. The rearrangement links TRBV4-1 to TRBJ1-2; 11 nucleotides align to TRBD1. CDR3 size: 15 residues. In germline, CDR1 is MGHRA, CDR2 YSYEKL. Trimming removed 1 base from V and 5 bases from J; junction bases left unmatched: 3. CDR3 amino acids: CASSQVGTGGYGYTF. CDR3 coding DNA: TGCGCCAGCAGCCAAGTTGGGACAGGGGGATATGGCTACACCTTC.

This rearrangement joins TRBV7-9 to TRBJ2-2; unclear D gene. Germline V CDR1 and CDR2: SEHNR, FQNEAQ (reference sequence). The length of the CDR3 is 15 residues. V was clipped by 6 bases and J by 4 bases, with 15 bases between them. The CDR3 DNA sequence: TGTGCCAGCAGTCGTGCCGCGGTGCGCACCGGGGAGCTGTTTTTT. It specifies CASSRAAVRTGELFF. Full variable domain (rest looked up from reference TRBV7-9 and TRBJ2-2): DTGVSQNPRHKITKRGQNVTFRCDPISEHNRLYWYRQTLGQGPEFLTYFQNEAQLEKSRLLSDRFSAERPKGSFSTLEIQRTEQGDSAMYLCASSRAAVRTGELFFGEGSRLTVL.

The chain combines TRBV20-1 with TRBJ2-5; D remains unclear. CDR1 is DFQATT and CDR2 is SNEGSKA in the germline V gene (reference sequence). V was cut by 6 bases and J by 1 base, with 3 bases left in between. The CDR3 sequence is 10 residues long. CDR3: CSAAQETQYF. The CDR3 coding sequence is TGCAGTGCGGCCCAAGAGACCCAGTACTTC.

V and J are TRBV15 and TRBJ2-7; 7 nucleotides match TRBD2. Trimming removed 4 bases from V and 2 bases from J; junction bases left unmatched: 8. CDR3 length: 15 amino acids. CDR1 and CDR2 (germline): LNHNV, YYDKDF (reference sequence). The CDR3 nucleotides read TGTGCCACCAGCATTGGAGAGCGGGGAACCTACGAGCAGTACTTC. Its protein product is CATSIGERGTYEQYF.

This chain uses TRBV9 with TRBJ1-2; 7 bases map to TRBD1. The V gene's germline CDR1 is SGDLS and CDR2 YYNGEE. The CDR3 has 15 residues. V lost 3 bases and J lost 5; bases outside the gene matches: 10. CDR3 protein: CASSEKGARGYGYTF. The CDR3, as DNA: TGTGCCAGCAGCGAGAAGGGGGCGCGGGGGTATGGCTACACCTTC.

The chain recombines TRBV30 with TRBJ2-7; D uncertain. The V and J ends lost 3 bases and 2 bases respectively, with 29 bases between them. The germline CDR1 and CDR2 sequences are GTSNPN and SVGIG (reference sequence). This CDR3 contains 19 residues. This CDR3 reads CAWRRRPFFDRRSAYEQYF. The CDR3 DNA reads TGTGCCTGGAGAAGGAGACCCTTTTTCGATCGCAGATCAGCCTACGAGCAGTACTTC.

The J gene is TRBJ2-1, the V gene TRBV28, with unresolved D. Germline values: CDR1 MDHEN, CDR2 SYDVKM. This CDR3 contains 11 residues. Deletions cut 3 bases from V and 8 bases from J, with 5 bases between. The chain's CDR3 is CASSFRHEQFF. In nucleotides, the CDR3 is TGTGCCAGCAGTTTCCGCCATGAGCAGTTCTTC.

This chain uses TRBV21-1 with TRBJ1-1. TRBV21-1 is shown as a pseudogene. This CDR3 spans 15 amino acids. In nucleotides, the CDR3 is TGTGCCAGCAGAATCGGAGTAGGGATGAACACTGAAGCTTTCTTT. This sequence encodes CASRIGVGMNTEAFF.

The chain uses TRBV3-1 (or the pseudogene TRBV3-2) and TRBJ2-3; D is unclear. The germline CDR1 and CDR2 sequences are LGHDT and YNNKEL (reference sequence). V was trimmed by 0 bases and J by 2 bases, leaving 9 bases between them. The CDR3 contains 15 residues. The CDR3: CASSQEVGYTDTQYF. The DNA for the CDR3 is TGTGCCAGCAGCCAAGAAGTGGGGTACACAGATACGCAGTATTTT.

This chain connects TRBV5-1 to TRBJ2-7; TRBD1 matches 9 bases. The germline V gene encodes CDR1 SGHRS and CDR2 YFSETQ. Trimming took 0 bases from V and 5 from J; bases not matched to a gene: 6. There are 15 residues in the CDR3. Written as DNA, the CDR3 is TGCGCCAGCAGCTTGGCCGGACAGGGGAGCCACGAGCAGTACTTC. Encoded protein: CASSLAGQGSHEQYF.

The V gene is TRBV4-1, the J gene TRBJ2-3; 10 bases match TRBD1. V lost 6 bases and J lost 1; bases outside the gene matches: 7. Germline V lookup: CDR1 MGHRA, CDR2 YSYEKL. CDR3 size: 16 residues. The CDR3 is CASRPTGTGGTDTQYF. CDR3 DNA sequence: TGCGCCAGCAGACCTACCGGGACAGGGGGCACAGATACGCAGTATTTT.

The rearrangement joins TRBV12-3 or TRBV12-4 to TRBJ1-2; D may be TRBD1 (5 bases). CDR3 size: 13 residues. V dropped 4 bases and J dropped 1 base, with 7 bases sitting between them. DNA for the CDR3: TGTGCCAGCAGTTCGACAGTTAACTATGGCTACACCTTC. Translating gives CASSSTVNYGYTF.